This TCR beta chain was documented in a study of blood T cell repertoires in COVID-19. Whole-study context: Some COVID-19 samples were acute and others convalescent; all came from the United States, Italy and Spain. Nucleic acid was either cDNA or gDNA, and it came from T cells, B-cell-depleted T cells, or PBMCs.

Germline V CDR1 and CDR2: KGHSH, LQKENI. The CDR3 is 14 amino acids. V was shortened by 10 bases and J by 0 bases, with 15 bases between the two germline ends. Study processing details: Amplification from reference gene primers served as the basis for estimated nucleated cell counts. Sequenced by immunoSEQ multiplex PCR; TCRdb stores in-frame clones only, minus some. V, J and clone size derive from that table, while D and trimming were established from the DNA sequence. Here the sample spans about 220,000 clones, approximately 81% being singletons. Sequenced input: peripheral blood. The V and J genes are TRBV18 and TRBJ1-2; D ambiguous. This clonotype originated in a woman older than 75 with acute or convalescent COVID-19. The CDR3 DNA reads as TGTGCCATCCCGGGTACGAACACTAACTATGGCTACACCTTC. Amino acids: CAIPGTNTNYGYTF.